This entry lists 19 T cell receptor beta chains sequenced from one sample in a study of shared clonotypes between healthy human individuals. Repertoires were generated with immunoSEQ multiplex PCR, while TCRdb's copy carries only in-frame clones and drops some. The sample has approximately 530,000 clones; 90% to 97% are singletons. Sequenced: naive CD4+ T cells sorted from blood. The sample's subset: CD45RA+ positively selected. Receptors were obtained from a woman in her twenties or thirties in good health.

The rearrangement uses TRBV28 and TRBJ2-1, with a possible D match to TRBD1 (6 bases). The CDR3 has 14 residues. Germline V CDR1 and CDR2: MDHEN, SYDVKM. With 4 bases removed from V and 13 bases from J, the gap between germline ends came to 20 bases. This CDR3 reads CASSSPGQMGRQFF. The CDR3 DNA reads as TGTGCCAGCAGTTCGCCGGGACAAATGGGTCGACAGTTCTTC. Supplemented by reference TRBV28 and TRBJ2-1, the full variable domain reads DVKVTQSSRYLVKRTGEKVFLECVQDMDHENMFWYRQDPGLGLRLIYFSYDVKMKEKGDIPEGYSVSREKKERFSLILESASTNQTSMYLCASSSPGQMGRQFFGPGTRLTVL.

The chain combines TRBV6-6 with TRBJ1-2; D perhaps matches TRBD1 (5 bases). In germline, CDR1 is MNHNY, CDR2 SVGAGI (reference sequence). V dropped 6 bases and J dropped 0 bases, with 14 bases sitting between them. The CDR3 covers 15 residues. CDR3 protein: CASSPKTGSNYGYTF. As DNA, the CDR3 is TGTGCCAGCAGCCCCAAAACAGGCTCTAACTATGGCTACACCTTC.

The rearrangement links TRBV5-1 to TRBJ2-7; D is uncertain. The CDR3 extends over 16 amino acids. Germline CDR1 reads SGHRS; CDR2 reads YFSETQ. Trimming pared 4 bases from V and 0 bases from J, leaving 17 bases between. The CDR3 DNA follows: TGCGCCAGCAGCATCTACCCCGGTCGTAGCTCCTACGAGCAGTACTTC. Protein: CASSIYPGRSSYEQYF. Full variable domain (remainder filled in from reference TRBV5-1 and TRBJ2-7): KAGVTQTPRYLIKTRGQQVTLSCSPISGHRSVSWYQQTPGQGLQFLFEYFSETQRNKGNFPGRFSGRQFSNSRSEMNVSTLELGDSALYLCASSIYPGRSSYEQYFGPGTRLTVT.

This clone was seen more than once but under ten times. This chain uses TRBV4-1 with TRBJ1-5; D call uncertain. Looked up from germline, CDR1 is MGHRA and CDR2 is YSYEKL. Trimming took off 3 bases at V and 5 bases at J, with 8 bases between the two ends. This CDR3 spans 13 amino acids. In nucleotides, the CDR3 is TGCGCCAGCAGCCACTCGGGTGATCAGCCCCAGCATTTT. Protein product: CASSHSGDQPQHF.

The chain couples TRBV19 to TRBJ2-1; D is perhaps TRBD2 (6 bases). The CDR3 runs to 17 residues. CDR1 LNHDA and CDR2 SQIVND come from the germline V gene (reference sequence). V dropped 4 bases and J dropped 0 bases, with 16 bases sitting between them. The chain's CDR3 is CASSNLAQRSSYNEQFF. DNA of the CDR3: TGTGCCAGTAGTAACCTAGCGCAAAGGAGCTCCTACAATGAGCAGTTCTTC.

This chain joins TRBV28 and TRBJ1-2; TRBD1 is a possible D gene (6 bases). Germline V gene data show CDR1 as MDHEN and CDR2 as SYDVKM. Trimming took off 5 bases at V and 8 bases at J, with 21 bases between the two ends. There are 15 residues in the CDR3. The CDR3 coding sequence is TGTGCCAGCAGTCCAGGGGCAGGGGCGGTCTACGGCTACACCTTC. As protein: CASSPGAGAVYGYTF.

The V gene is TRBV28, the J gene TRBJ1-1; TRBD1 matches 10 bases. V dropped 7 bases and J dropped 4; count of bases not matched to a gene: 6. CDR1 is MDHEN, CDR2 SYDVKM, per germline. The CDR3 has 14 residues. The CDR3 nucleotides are TGTGCCAGCAATCGACAGGGGGCGCGCACTGAAGCTTTCTTT. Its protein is CASNRQGARTEAFF.

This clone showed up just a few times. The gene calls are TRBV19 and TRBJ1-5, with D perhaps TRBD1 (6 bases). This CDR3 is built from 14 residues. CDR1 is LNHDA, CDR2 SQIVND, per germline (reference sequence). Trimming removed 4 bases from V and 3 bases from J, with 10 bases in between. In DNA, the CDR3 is TGTGCCAGTAGTAACAGACAGGACAATCAGCCCCAGCATTTT. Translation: CASSNRQDNQPQHF. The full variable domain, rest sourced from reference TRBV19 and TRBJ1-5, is DGGITQSPKYLFRKEGQNVTLSCEQNLNHDAMYWYRQDPGQGLRLIYYSQIVNDFQKGDIAEGYSVSREKKESFPLTVTSAQKNPTAFYLCASSNRQDNQPQHFGDGTRLSIL.

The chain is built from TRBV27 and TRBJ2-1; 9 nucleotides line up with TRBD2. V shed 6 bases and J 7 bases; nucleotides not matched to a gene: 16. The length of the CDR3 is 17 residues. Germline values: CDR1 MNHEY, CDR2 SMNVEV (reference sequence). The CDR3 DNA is TGTGCCAGCAGCCTAGGGGCGCGGCTAGCGGGACGGAATGAGCAGTTCTTC. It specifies CASSLGARLAGRNEQFF.

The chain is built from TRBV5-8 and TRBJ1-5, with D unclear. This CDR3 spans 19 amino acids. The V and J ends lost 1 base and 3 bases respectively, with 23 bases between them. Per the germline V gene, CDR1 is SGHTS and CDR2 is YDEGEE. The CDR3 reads CASSLTKGPPGDYNQPQHF. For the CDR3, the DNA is TGTGCCAGCAGCTTGACCAAGGGTCCTCCTGGGGATTACAATCAGCCCCAGCATTTT.

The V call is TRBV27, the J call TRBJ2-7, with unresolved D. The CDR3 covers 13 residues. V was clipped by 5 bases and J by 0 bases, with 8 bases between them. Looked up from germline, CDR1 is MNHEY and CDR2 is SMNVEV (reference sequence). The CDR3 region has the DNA TGTGCCAGCAGTGGGAAGTACTCCTACGAGCAGTACTTC. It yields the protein CASSGKYSYEQYF.

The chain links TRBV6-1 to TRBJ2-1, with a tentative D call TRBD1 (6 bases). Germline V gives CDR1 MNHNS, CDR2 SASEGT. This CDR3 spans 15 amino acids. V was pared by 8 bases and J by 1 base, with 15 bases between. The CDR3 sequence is CASGQGGLSYNEQFF. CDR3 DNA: TGTGCCAGCGGACAAGGGGGTTTATCCTACAATGAGCAGTTCTTC.

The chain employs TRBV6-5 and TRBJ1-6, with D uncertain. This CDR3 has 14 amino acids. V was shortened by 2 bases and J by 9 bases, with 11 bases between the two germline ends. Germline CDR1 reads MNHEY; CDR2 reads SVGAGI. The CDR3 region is CASSYEVASSPLHF. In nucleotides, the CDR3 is TGTGCCAGCAGTTACGAGGTCGCAAGTTCACCCCTCCACTTT.

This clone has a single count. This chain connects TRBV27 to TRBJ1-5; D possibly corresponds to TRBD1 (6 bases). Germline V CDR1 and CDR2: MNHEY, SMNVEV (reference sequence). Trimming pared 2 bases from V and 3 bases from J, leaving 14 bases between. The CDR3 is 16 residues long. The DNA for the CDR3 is TGTGCCAGCAGTTTAGCGGCAGGGGTCCTCAATCAGCCCCAGCATTTT. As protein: CASSLAAGVLNQPQHF.

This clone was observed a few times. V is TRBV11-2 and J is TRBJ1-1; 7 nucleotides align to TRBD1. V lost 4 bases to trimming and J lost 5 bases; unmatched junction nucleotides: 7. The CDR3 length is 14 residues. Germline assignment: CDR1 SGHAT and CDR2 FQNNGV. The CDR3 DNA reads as TGTGCCAGCAGCTCCGACAGGGTCGGTACTGAAGCTTTCTTT. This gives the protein CASSSDRVGTEAFF.

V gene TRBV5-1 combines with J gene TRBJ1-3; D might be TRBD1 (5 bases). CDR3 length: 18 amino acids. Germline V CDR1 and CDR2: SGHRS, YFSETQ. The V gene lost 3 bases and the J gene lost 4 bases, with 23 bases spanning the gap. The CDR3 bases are TGCGCCAGCAGCTCCCAAAAAGCTACCGGGACCCAAGGAAACACCATATATTTT. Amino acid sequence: CASSSQKATGTQGNTIYF.

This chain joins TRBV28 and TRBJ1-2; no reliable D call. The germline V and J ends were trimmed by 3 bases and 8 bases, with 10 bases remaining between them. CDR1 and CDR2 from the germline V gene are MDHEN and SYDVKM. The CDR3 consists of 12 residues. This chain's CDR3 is CASSLGVNGYTF. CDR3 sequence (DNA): TGTGCCAGCAGTTTGGGCGTGAACGGCTACACCTTC.

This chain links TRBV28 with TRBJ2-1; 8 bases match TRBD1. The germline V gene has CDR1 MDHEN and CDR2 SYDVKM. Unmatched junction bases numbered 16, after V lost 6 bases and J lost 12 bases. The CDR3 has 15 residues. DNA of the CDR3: TGTGCCAGCAGCCCCCGGGACAGGCATGGGTGGGGGCAGTTCTTC. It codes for CASSPRDRHGWGQFF.

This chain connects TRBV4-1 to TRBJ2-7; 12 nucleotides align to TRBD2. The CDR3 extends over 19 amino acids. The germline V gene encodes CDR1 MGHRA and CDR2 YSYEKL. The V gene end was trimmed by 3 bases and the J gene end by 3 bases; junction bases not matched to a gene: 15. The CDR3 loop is CASSQSTSGRHPRDYEQYF. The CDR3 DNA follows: TGCGCCAGCAGCCAGTCGACTAGCGGGAGACACCCCAGGGACTACGAGCAGTACTTC.